Below, one T cell receptor (beta chain) is given with its context. These data originate in a study of T cell changes during pregnancy in multiple sclerosis. Produced via immunoSEQ multiplex PCR; TCRdb's table is partial and in-frame only. The sample has roughly 48,000 clones, 85% to 95% seen once. The J segment lost 4 bases and the V segment lost 8 bases, leaving 9 bases of the junction unmatched. The CDR3 totals 14 residues. Germline V gene data show CDR1 as SEHNR and CDR2 as FQNEAQ (reference sequence). This receptor was identified in a female donor with multiple sclerosis, enrolled in a pregnancy study. The sample was CD4+ T cells from peripheral blood mononuclear cells, taken in the third trimester of pregnancy. This chain links TRBV7-9 with TRBJ2-5; 8 nucleotides agree with TRBD2. Here the CDR3 DNA reads TGTGCCAGCGGAATAGCGGGATTAAGAGAGACCCAGTACTTC. Its translation is CASGIAGLRETQYF. Using reference TRBV7-9 and TRBJ2-5 for the parts outside the CDR3, the full variable domain is DTGVSQNPRHKITKRGQNVTFRCDPISEHNRLYWYRQTLGQGPEFLTYFQNEAQLEKSRLLSDRFSAERPKGSFSTLEIQRTEQGDSAMYLCASGIAGLRETQYFGPGTRLLVL.